This TCR beta chain is from a study of T cells in women clearing cervical HPV infection. Prevalent HPV16 infections were excluded; only incident single HPV16 infections included. The table came from immunoSEQ multiplex PCR; TCRdb's copy has only in-frame clones and leaves some out. Its table records 27,000 or so clones. The V and J ends lost 0 bases and 3 bases, in that order; junction bases with no gene match: 6. The CDR3 extends over 16 amino acids. Germline V gene data show CDR1 as DFQATT and CDR2 as SNEGSKA (reference sequence). On this clone itself: The read terminates 3 residues ahead of where the CDR3 ends, so the germline J gene completes it.

The TCR was taken from a woman aged 18 to 75 with a cervical HPV16 infection that either progressed to CIN3+ or cleared (not recorded which). The specimen sequenced was blood buffy coat. The V gene is TRBV20-1, the J gene TRBJ2-3, with 10 bases fitting TRBD2. CDR3 region: CSARDTASGSTDTQYF. The CDR3 bases that were read are TGCAGTGCTAGAGATACGGCTAGCGGGAGTACAGATACG.